Below, 31 T cell receptor beta chains from the same sample are listed, as sequenced in a study of blood T cell repertoires in COVID-19 (dated by TCRdb to about 2020). Receptor amplification or capture employed the immunoSEQ multiplex PCR assay. TCRdb carries this immuneACCESS record with in-frame sequences only. Its versions omit some clonotypes, under half of them owing to an unresolved V gene in the studies checked, with the rest unexplained. Here the sample has approximately 280,000 clones; about 89% occur a single time. The top ten clonotypes cover about 4.2% of the sample. What was sequenced was peripheral blood. The receptors shown here come from a man aged 35-49 years with acute or convalescent COVID-19.

The chain joins TRBV12-5 to TRBJ2-7; possibly TRBD1 for D (5 bases). The germline V gene encodes CDR1 LGHNT and CDR2 FRNRAP. The CDR3 is 15 amino acids. Trimming pared 3 bases from V and 2 bases from J, leaving 14 bases between. CDR3: CASGLRGTGAYEQYF. CDR3 DNA sequence: TGTGCTAGTGGTTTAAGGGGAACTGGGGCCTACGAGCAGTACTTC.

The chain couples TRBV9 to TRBJ2-1, with D possibly matching TRBD2 (5 bases). V was pared by 1 base and J by 5 bases, with 7 bases between. The CDR3 spans 13 residues. The germline V gene encodes CDR1 SGDLS and CDR2 YYNGEE. The CDR3 region is CASSVTSHNEQFF. The DNA for the CDR3 is TGTGCCAGCAGCGTAACTAGTCACAATGAGCAGTTCTTC. Supplemented by reference TRBV9 and TRBJ2-1, the full variable domain reads DSGVTQTPKHLITATGQRVTLRCSPRSGDLSVYWYQQSLDQGLQFLIQYYNGEERAKGNILERFSAQQFPDLHSELNLSSLELGDSALYFCASSVTSHNEQFFGPGTRLTVL.

This clone was counted a single time. The rearrangement uses TRBV18 and TRBJ1-2, with 11 bases aligning to TRBD1. The germline V gene encodes CDR1 KGHSH and CDR2 LQKENI. The ends lost 3 bases at V and 5 bases at J; junction bases unmatched: 8. CDR3 length equals 16 residues. CDR3: CASSPSGQGDVYGYTF. In nucleotides, the CDR3 is TGTGCCAGCTCACCCTCGGGACAGGGGGATGTGTATGGCTACACCTTC.

The chain uses TRBV2 and TRBJ1-5; 7 bases agree with TRBD1. V was clipped by 5 bases and J by 7 bases; unmatched bases: 8. CDR1 and CDR2 (germline): SNHLY, FYNNEI. This CDR3 is built from 14 residues. CDR3 in DNA: TGTGCCAGCAGTCTTCGACAGGGCGGACAGCCCCAGCATTTT. This codes for CASSLRQGGQPQHF.

This chain connects TRBV5-6 to TRBJ1-2, with a tentative D call TRBD1 (6 bases). Trimming took 4 bases from V and 5 from J, leaving 9 bases between them. Germline CDR1 SGHDT, CDR2 YYEEEE. This CDR3 region has 12 residues. The CDR3 sequence is CASSTTGYGYTF. The CDR3 bases are TGTGCCAGCAGCACGACAGGATATGGCTACACCTTC.

This chain connects TRBV6-1 to TRBJ2-1, with 12 bases that match TRBD2. Trimming cost V 2 bases and J 7 bases; bases outside gene matches: 6. This CDR3 is built from 16 residues. The germline V gene encodes CDR1 MNHNS and CDR2 SASEGT. CDR3 residues: CASSEYSGLAGNEQFF. The CDR3 DNA reads as TGTGCCAGCAGTGAATATAGCGGACTAGCGGGAAATGAGCAGTTCTTC.

This rearrangement joins TRBV6-6 to TRBJ2-7; 9 bases map to TRBD1. Germline V gene sequence: CDR1 MNHNY, CDR2 SVGAGI (reference sequence). This CDR3 contains 16 residues. V gave up 5 bases and J gave up 5 bases; unmatched junction bases: 13. The CDR3 DNA reads as TGTGCCAGCAGTCCTCCCGGGACAGGGCAGGGCCACGAGCAGTACTTC. Its protein is CASSPPGTGQGHEQYF.

This clone was observed once. The chain employs TRBV7-8 and TRBJ2-2, with 9 bases aligning to TRBD1. Germline V gene lookup returns CDR1 SGHVS and CDR2 FQNEAQ. The CDR3 runs 15 residues. With 5 bases clipped from V and 6 bases from J, the junction kept 7 bases outside the gene matches. CDR3 sequence: CASSRWTGVPGELFF. CDR3 nucleotide sequence: TGTGCCAGCAGCCGATGGACAGGGGTGCCCGGGGAGCTGTTTTTT.

This clone was picked up many times. This chain joins TRBV5-3 and TRBJ1-6; D gene uncertain. TRBV5-3 is an ORF, and what it does is uncertain. The CDR3 contains 17 residues. V dropped 4 bases and J dropped 2 bases, with 16 bases sitting between them. The CDR3 DNA follows: TGTGCCAGAAGCCCTCACCATCGGGGTACCTATAATTCACCCCTCCACTTT. This sequence encodes CARSPHHRGTYNSPLHF.

The table lists this clone with a few counts. The chain uses TRBV27 and TRBJ2-2, with a tentative D call TRBD1 (5 bases). Trimming left V 4 bases short and J 3 bases short, with 12 bases between. CDR1 and CDR2 from the germline V gene are MNHEY and SMNVEV (reference sequence). The CDR3 has 15 amino acids. This CDR3 reads CASSSADRYTGELFF. As DNA, the CDR3 is TGTGCCAGCAGTTCTGCTGACAGATACACCGGGGAGCTGTTTTTT.

V is TRBV6-1 and J is TRBJ2-2, with D perhaps matching TRBD2 (5 bases). CDR1 is MNHNS, CDR2 SASEGT, per germline. CDR3 length: 16 amino acids. The ends were cut back, 1 base at V and 1 base at J, with 10 bases in the middle. CDR3 sequence (DNA): TGTGCCAGCAGTGAAGTTGAAGGGAGGAACACCGGGGAGCTGTTTTTT. Its protein is CASSEVEGRNTGELFF.

This clone was counted between two and nine times. The chain combines TRBV2 with TRBJ1-6; a possible D gene is TRBD1 (6 bases). This CDR3 has 16 amino acids. Deletions cut 8 bases from V and 0 bases from J, with 14 bases between. Germline V gene data show CDR1 as SNHLY and CDR2 as FYNNEI. The DNA of the CDR3 is TGTGCCAGCCAAACAGGGTTCAACTCCTATAATTCACCCCTCCACTTT. Protein: CASQTGFNSYNSPLHF.

This chain joins TRBV27 and TRBJ1-2; tentative D call: TRBD1 (5 bases). V lost 8 bases and J 5 bases, leaving 18 bases between the germline ends. Germline values: CDR1 MNHEY, CDR2 SMNVEV (reference sequence). The CDR3 contains 14 residues. Written as DNA, the CDR3 is TGTGCCAGCTCCGAGAGCGGGGACGGATATGGCTACACCTTC. This translates into CASSESGDGYGYTF.

V usage is TRBV6-6 and J usage is TRBJ1-3; possibly TRBD1 for D (5 bases). The CDR3 totals 15 residues. The V and J ends lost 7 bases and 3 bases respectively, with 16 bases between them. Germline V gene lookup returns CDR1 MNHNY and CDR2 SVGAGI (reference sequence). The chain's CDR3 is CASTHGGTSGNTIYF. The DNA for the CDR3 is TGTGCCAGCACCCACGGAGGGACGAGTGGAAACACCATATATTTT.

J is TRBJ1-3 and V is TRBV9; TRBD1 aligns across 7 bases. After removal of 5 bases from V and 0 bases from J, the junction contained 2 bases not matched to a gene. Germline V gives CDR1 SGDLS, CDR2 YYNGEE. CDR3 length equals 14 residues. In DNA, the CDR3 is TGTGCCAGCAGAAGGGACAGCTCTGGAAACACCATATATTTT. Its translation: CASRRDSSGNTIYF.

This chain joins TRBV9 and TRBJ1-4; 7 bases fit TRBD1. The CDR3 sequence is 14 residues long. CDR1 is SGDLS, CDR2 YYNGEE, per germline. V gave up 4 bases and J gave up 8 bases; unmatched junction bases: 8. CDR3 sequence (DNA): TGTGCCAGCAGCCCTCGTCCGGACAGGGAAAAACTGTTTTTT. As protein: CASSPRPDREKLFF. Drawing the rest from reference TRBV9 and TRBJ1-4, the complete variable domain is DSGVTQTPKHLITATGQRVTLRCSPRSGDLSVYWYQQSLDQGLQFLIQYYNGEERAKGNILERFSAQQFPDLHSELNLSSLELGDSALYFCASSPRPDREKLFFGSGTQLSVL.

The chain links TRBV19 to TRBJ1-5; 9 bases map to TRBD1. Germline values: CDR1 LNHDA, CDR2 SQIVND (reference sequence). CDR3 length equals 17 residues. The V segment lost 7 bases and the J segment 4 bases; nucleotides outside the gene matches: 14. DNA for the CDR3: TGTGCCAGTACCGATGGGGGACAGGGTCTTTCTAATCAGCCCCAGCATTTT. Translating gives CASTDGGQGLSNQPQHF.

The gene calls are TRBV18 and TRBJ1-1; D gene uncertain. Trimming removed 3 bases from V and 2 bases from J, with 7 bases in between. The CDR3 spans 13 residues. Germline CDR1 reads KGHSH; CDR2 reads LQKENI. The DNA for the CDR3 is TGTGCCAGCTCACCCATCACAAACACTGAAGCTTTCTTT. This codes for CASSPITNTEAFF.

The J gene is TRBJ1-6, the V gene TRBV5-6, with 9 bases identical to TRBD1. Germline V gives CDR1 SGHDT, CDR2 YYEEEE. This CDR3 region has 17 residues. V was clipped by 4 bases and J by 0 bases; unmatched bases: 5. CDR3 in amino acids: CASSPGTGSSYNSPLHF. The CDR3 DNA reads TGTGCCAGCAGCCCTGGGACAGGGAGCTCCTATAATTCACCCCTCCACTTT.

This clone has a single count. The rearrangement uses TRBV5-5 and TRBJ1-1; D ambiguous. Between the trimmed V and J ends, which lost 9 bases and 1 base, there was a span of 16 bases. CDR1 SGHKS and CDR2 YYEKEE come from the germline V gene (reference sequence). The CDR3 is 14 amino acids. This CDR3 is CATKTSEWNTEAFF. The DNA of the CDR3 is TGTGCCACCAAGACTTCAGAATGGAACACTGAAGCTTTCTTT.

The CDR3 sequence: CASSPTGWGNQPQHF. CDR3 in DNA: TGCGCCAGCAGCCCCACAGGGTGGGGCAATCAGCCCCAGCATTTT. The chain links TRBV5-1 to TRBJ1-5; a possible D gene is TRBD1 (6 bases). Trimming stripped 4 bases from V and 2 bases from J, with 13 bases between. Germline values: CDR1 SGHRS, CDR2 YFSETQ. The CDR3 covers 15 residues. The full variable domain, with the rest looked up from reference TRBV5-1 and TRBJ1-5, is KAGVTQTPRYLIKTRGQQVTLSCSPISGHRSVSWYQQTPGQGLQFLFEYFSETQRNKGNFPGRFSGRQFSNSRSEMNVSTLELGDSALYLCASSPTGWGNQPQHFGDGTRLSIL.

This clone occurred once. The rearrangement joins TRBV5-1 to TRBJ2-7; TRBD2 is a possible D gene (6 bases). The CDR3 consists of 14 residues. The germline V and J ends were trimmed by 5 bases and 0 bases, with 12 bases remaining between them. CDR1 and CDR2 (germline): SGHRS, YFSETQ. The CDR3 nucleotides are TGCGCCAGCAGGAGGTCCGGGAGCTCCTACGAGCAGTACTTC. Protein: CASRRSGSSYEQYF. Based on the CDR3 plus reference TRBV5-1 and TRBJ2-7, the full variable domain is KAGVTQTPRYLIKTRGQQVTLSCSPISGHRSVSWYQQTPGQGLQFLFEYFSETQRNKGNFPGRFSGRQFSNSRSEMNVSTLELGDSALYLCASRRSGSSYEQYFGPGTRLTVT.

The rearrangement joins TRBV5-6 to TRBJ1-3, with 8 bases fitting TRBD1. Germline trimming cut 4 bases from V and 3 bases from J; bases unmatched to any gene: 6. CDR1 and CDR2 (germline): SGHDT, YYEEEE. This CDR3 spans 15 amino acids. CDR3 sequence: CASSIPGGYGNTIYF. The DNA for the CDR3 is TGTGCCAGCAGCATTCCAGGGGGCTATGGAAACACCATATATTTT.

This chain joins TRBV7-3 and TRBJ2-1, with D tentatively TRBD2 (6 bases). CDR3 length equals 15 residues. CDR1 is SGHTA, CDR2 FQGTGA, per germline. Trimming left V 1 base short and J 5 bases short, with 12 bases between. The CDR3 here is CASSLMGTGDNEQFF. CDR3 DNA sequence: TGTGCCAGCAGCTTAATGGGTACGGGGGACAATGAGCAGTTCTTC. The full variable domain, rest sourced from reference TRBV7-3 and TRBJ2-1, is GAGVSQTPSNKVTEKGKYVELRCDPISGHTALYWYRQSLGQGPEFLIYFQGTGAADDSGLPNDRFFAVRPEGSVSTLKIQRTERGDSAVYLCASSLMGTGDNEQFFGPGTRLTVL.

The genes are TRBV9 and TRBJ2-7, with D tentatively TRBD2 (5 bases). V lost 0 bases and J lost 3, with 7 bases in between. Per the germline V gene, CDR1 is SGDLS and CDR2 is YYNGEE. CDR3 length: 13 amino acids. The CDR3: CASSVDRGYEQYF. Here the CDR3 DNA reads TGTGCCAGCAGCGTAGATCGGGGCTACGAGCAGTACTTC.

The chain has TRBV7-8 and TRBJ1-5, with D possibly being TRBD1 (6 bases). The CDR3 length is 17 residues. V lost 5 bases to trimming and J lost 7 bases, with 24 bases between them. CDR1 and CDR2 (germline): SGHVS, FQNEAQ. CDR3 in amino acids: CASSTRGFGSRGQPQHF. The CDR3 DNA reads TGTGCCAGCAGCACTAGGGGGTTTGGGTCCCGCGGGCAGCCCCAGCATTTT.

This chain connects TRBV28 to TRBJ2-7; D perhaps matches TRBD1 (5 bases). The CDR3 is 14 amino acids. The germline V gene has CDR1 MDHEN and CDR2 SYDVKM. V shed 8 bases and J shed 0 bases, with 14 bases lying between them. The CDR3 loop is CASGPVRDSYEQYF. The CDR3 DNA is TGTGCCAGCGGCCCAGTCAGGGACTCCTACGAGCAGTACTTC. The full variable domain, in which reference TRBV28 and TRBJ2-7 provide the parts outside the CDR3, is DVKVTQSSRYLVKRTGEKVFLECVQDMDHENMFWYRQDPGLGLRLIYFSYDVKMKEKGDIPEGYSVSREKKERFSLILESASTNQTSMYLCASGPVRDSYEQYFGPGTRLTVT.

The chain carries TRBV6-1 and TRBJ1-2, with 8 bases aligning to TRBD1. V lost 3 bases and J lost 2; bases outside the gene matches: 2. This CDR3 is 14 amino acids long. Germline CDR1 is MNHNS and CDR2 is SASEGT. The CDR3 DNA follows: TGTGCCAGCAGTGACCCAGGGGGCAACTATGGCTACACCTTC. It codes for CASSDPGGNYGYTF.

V usage is TRBV25-1 and J usage is TRBJ1-6; no reliable D call. Germline values: CDR1 MGHDK, CDR2 SYGVNS. The CDR3 runs 16 residues. V was shortened by 0 bases and J by 10 bases, with 16 bases between the two germline ends. The CDR3, as DNA: TGTGCCAGCAGTGAATATTGGGAAGGAGGGAACTCACCCCTCCACTTT. This sequence encodes CASSEYWEGGNSPLHF.

V is TRBV19 and J is TRBJ2-2; weak D call: TRBD1 (7 bases). This CDR3 has 15 residues. The germline V and J ends were trimmed by 0 bases and 6 bases, with 11 bases remaining between them. Germline V gene lookup returns CDR1 LNHDA and CDR2 SQIVND (reference sequence). As DNA, the CDR3 is TGTGCCAGTAGTATAGACCAGGGGGAGGCCGGGGAGCTGTTTTTT. Its translation: CASSIDQGEAGELFF.

V gene TRBV5-1 combines with J gene TRBJ2-7; 11 positions agree with TRBD1. With 4 bases clipped from V and 2 bases from J, the junction kept 5 bases outside the gene matches. The CDR3 contains 15 residues. The germline gives CDR1 SGHRS, CDR2 YFSETQ. The CDR3: CASSQGTGGPYEQYF. CDR3 bases: TGCGCCAGCAGCCAGGGGACAGGGGGGCCCTACGAGCAGTACTTC.